These 29 T cell receptor beta chains came from one sample sequenced in a study of blood T cell repertoires in COVID-19. Assay: immunoSEQ multiplex PCR; the TCRdb copy retains only in-frame clones and omits some. Found here are nearly 300,000 clones, about 91% of them singletons; the top ten hold 6.9%. The sample comprised peripheral blood. The receptors here all came from a woman in her twenties or thirties who had recovered from COVID-19.

This chain links TRBV19 with TRBJ2-7; 7 bases agree with TRBD1. The CDR3 is 16 amino acids. Germline CDR1 is LNHDA and CDR2 is SQIVND (reference sequence). The V segment lost 7 bases and the J segment 0 bases; nucleotides outside the gene matches: 12. This CDR3 is CASIRLPGQTSYEQYF. The CDR3 nucleotides read TGTGCCAGTATCAGACTCCCGGGACAGACCTCCTACGAGCAGTACTTC. Using reference TRBV19 and TRBJ2-7 for the parts outside the CDR3, the full variable domain is DGGITQSPKYLFRKEGQNVTLSCEQNLNHDAMYWYRQDPGQGLRLIYYSQIVNDFQKGDIAEGYSVSREKKESFPLTVTSAQKNPTAFYLCASIRLPGQTSYEQYFGPGTRLTVT.

The chain links TRBV25-1 to TRBJ1-6; no clear D gene. From germline, CDR1 is MGHDK and CDR2 SYGVNS. This CDR3 has 13 residues. V gave up 9 bases and J gave up 0 bases, with 6 bases separating them. The CDR3 coding sequence is TGTGCCAGTGTTAACTCCTATAATTCACCCCTCCACTTT. Translating it yields CASVNSYNSPLHF. Looking up the rest from reference TRBV25-1 and TRBJ1-6 gives the full variable domain: EADIYQTPRYLVIGTGKKITLECSQTMGHDKMYWYQQDPGMELHLIHYSYGVNSTEKGDLSSESTVSRIRTEHFPLTLESARPSHTSQYLCASVNSYNSPLHFGNGTRLTVT.

The V and J genes are TRBV9 and TRBJ2-2; 9 nucleotides match TRBD2. Trimming removed 4 bases from V and 1 base from J; junction bases left unmatched: 8. This CDR3 has 17 amino acids. Germline CDR1 and CDR2: SGDLS and YYNGEE. The CDR3 DNA sequence: TGTGCCAGCAGCTTAAGTCGAGCGGGGGGGAACACCGGGGAGCTGTTTTTT. This encodes CASSLSRAGGNTGELFF.

This clone was seen a single time. The chain employs TRBV2 and TRBJ2-5; D unclear. V lost 8 bases to trimming and J lost 4 bases, with 5 bases between them. Germline V gene data show CDR1 as SNHLY and CDR2 as FYNNEI. The CDR3 runs to 10 residues. CDR3 sequence (DNA): TGTGCCAGCCTAGGAGAGACCCAGTACTTC. This sequence encodes CASLGETQYF.

This rearrangement joins TRBV6-5 to TRBJ1-5; D is perhaps TRBD1 (6 bases). CDR1 MNHEY and CDR2 SVGAGI come from the germline V gene. The germline V and J ends were trimmed by 8 bases and 1 base, with 15 bases remaining between them. The CDR3 is made up of 15 amino acids. CDR3 DNA: TGTGCCAGCTACAAGGGGGGGATAAGCAATCAGCCCCAGCATTTT. Its protein is CASYKGGISNQPQHF.

This clone was detected only a few times. The chain links TRBV24-1 to TRBJ1-2, with 10 positions matching TRBD1. With 10 bases clipped from V and 4 bases from J, the junction kept 11 bases outside the gene matches. CDR1 and CDR2 from the germline V gene are KGHDR and SFDVKD. The CDR3 consists of 15 residues. CDR3 residues: CATSTRDRGVYGYTF. DNA for the CDR3: TGTGCCACGTCGACCAGGGACAGGGGTGTCTATGGCTACACCTTC.

This chain connects TRBV7-9 to TRBJ2-5; the match to TRBD2 covers 10 bases. J was trimmed by 6 bases and V by 2 bases; bases with no gene match: 6. Germline V CDR1 and CDR2: SEHNR, FQNEAQ (reference sequence). CDR3 length: 15 residues. The DNA of the CDR3 is TGTGCCAGCAGCTTAATGGGGACTAGCGAACAGACCCAGTACTTC. Amino acid sequence: CASSLMGTSEQTQYF.

The genes are TRBV7-8 and TRBJ2-7, with 7 bases matching TRBD1. This CDR3 has 15 amino acids. Germline CDR1 is SGHVS and CDR2 is FQNEAQ. The ends lost 5 bases at V and 1 base at J; junction bases unmatched: 8. The CDR3: CASSPYRGSSYEQYF. The CDR3 region has the DNA TGTGCCAGCAGCCCGTACAGGGGTTCATCCTACGAGCAGTACTTC.

CDR3: CASSRAGGSFFTDTQYF. CDR3 in DNA: TGTGCCAGCAGCCGAGCGGGGGGGAGCTTTTTCACAGATACGCAGTATTTT. V usage is TRBV7-6 and J usage is TRBJ2-3; 10 nucleotides agree with TRBD2. Unmatched junction bases numbered 10, after V lost 5 bases and J lost 2 bases. This CDR3 is 17 amino acids long. The germline V gene encodes CDR1 SGHVS and CDR2 FNYEAQ.

The chain recombines TRBV29-1 with TRBJ1-2, with D tentatively TRBD1 (5 bases). The CDR3 contains 13 residues. CDR1 and CDR2 (germline): SQVTM, ANQGSEA. Trimming cost V 7 bases and J 4 bases, with 16 bases left between them. This CDR3 reads CSAKSGGTYGYTF. CDR3 sequence (DNA): TGCAGCGCCAAATCGGGGGGGACCTATGGCTACACCTTC.

This chain links TRBV5-1 with TRBJ1-4, with 7 bases aligning to TRBD1. This CDR3 region has 16 residues. Germline V gives CDR1 SGHRS, CDR2 YFSETQ. The V and J ends lost 4 bases and 1 base, in that order; junction bases with no gene match: 7. CDR3 coding DNA: TGCGCCAGCAGCCGGTCAGGGGGGCGAACTAATGAAAAACTGTTTTTT. This translates into CASSRSGGRTNEKLFF.

The CDR3 DNA is TGTGCCAGCAGCTTAGGCCTTCAGGGGGCAGATACGCAGTATTTT. Translation gives CASSLGLQGADTQYF. This rearrangement joins TRBV11-3 to TRBJ2-3; TRBD1 matches 7 bases. J gave up 4 bases and V 1 base, and 5 bases lay outside the gene matches. Germline V gene data show CDR1 as SGHNT and CDR2 as YENEEA. The CDR3 is 15 residues long.

The chain couples TRBV7-2 to TRBJ1-6; the match to TRBD1 covers 8 bases. Per the germline V gene, CDR1 is SGHTA and CDR2 is FQGNSA. CDR3 length equals 15 residues. V lost 5 bases and J lost 5; bases outside the gene matches: 5. CDR3 in amino acids: CASSPRTGNNSPLHF. The CDR3 nucleotides are TGTGCCAGCAGCCCCCGGACAGGGAATAATTCACCCCTCCACTTT.

In DNA, the CDR3 is TGTGCCAGCAGTTACTCGAGACTCCGGGGGGATACGCAGTATTTT. Translation gives CASSYSRLRGDTQYF. The V call is TRBV6-5, the J call TRBJ2-3, with a weak D call TRBD2 (6 bases). V gave up 0 bases and J gave up 6 bases, with 13 bases separating them. The germline gives CDR1 MNHEY, CDR2 SVGAGI. The CDR3 has 15 residues.

V usage is TRBV5-1 and J usage is TRBJ2-7; TRBD1 matches at 9 bases. The CDR3 is 15 residues long. With V trimmed by 4 bases and J by 4 bases, 9 bases remained unmatched. Germline CDR1 and CDR2: SGHRS and YFSETQ. The CDR3 DNA reads as TGCGCCAGCAGCCTGTGGACAGGACAGGGGTACGAGCAGTACTTC. This encodes CASSLWTGQGYEQYF.

This chain links TRBV3-1 (or the pseudogene TRBV3-2) with TRBJ1-1; TRBD1 matches at 7 bases. The J segment lost 8 bases and the V segment lost 3 bases, leaving 6 bases of the junction unmatched. This CDR3 has 13 residues. Germline lookup yields CDR1 LGHDT and CDR2 YNNKEL (reference sequence). The CDR3 nucleotides read TGTGCCAGCAGCCACCTCGGGACAGTCGAAGCTTTCTTT. Amino acids: CASSHLGTVEAFF.

A single count supports this clone. The V call is TRBV7-6, the J call TRBJ2-3; D remains unclear. Germline V gene lookup returns CDR1 SGHVS and CDR2 FNYEAQ. V lost 4 bases and J lost 4, with 3 bases in between. This CDR3 contains 11 residues. CDR3 nucleotides: TGTGCCAGCAGCTCAGCAGATACGCAGTATTTT. Its protein is CASSSADTQYF.

This clone was observed a single time. The sample holds other DNA sequences that translate to the same CDR3. J is TRBJ1-5 and V is TRBV2; 12 bases match TRBD1. The CDR3 extends over 14 amino acids. Germline V gene sequence: CDR1 SNHLY, CDR2 FYNNEI. J lost 6 bases, V lost 6 bases, and 3 bases had no gene match. Written as DNA, the CDR3 is TGTGCCAGCAGCGGGACAGGGGGCGGTCAGCCCCAGCATTTT. Amino acid sequence: CASSGTGGGQPQHF.

This clone was found once. The chain recombines TRBV6-2 or TRBV6-3 with TRBJ1-1; no clear D gene. Germline V gene lookup returns CDR1 MNHEY and CDR2 SVGEGT. The V gene lost 6 bases and the J gene lost 2 bases, with 10 bases spanning the gap. The CDR3 loop spans 13 amino acids. The CDR3 nucleotides read TGTGCCAGCAGCCAACTTCTTAACACTGAAGCTTTCTTT. Amino acids: CASSQLLNTEAFF.

The chain is built from TRBV6-2 or TRBV6-3 and TRBJ1-2; 7 nucleotides align to TRBD1. This CDR3 is 14 amino acids long. CDR1 is MNHEY and CDR2 is SVGEGT in the germline V gene. The junction had 6 bases not matched to a gene; V was cut back by 4 bases and J by 4 bases. CDR3 in amino acids: CASSSLDRLYGYTF. The CDR3 region has the DNA TGTGCCAGCAGTTCCCTGGACAGGCTCTATGGCTACACCTTC.

The gene calls are TRBV7-2 and TRBJ1-2, with 7 bases matching TRBD1. CDR3 length equals 13 residues. V gave up 2 bases and J gave up 10 bases; unmatched junction bases: 7. The germline V gene has CDR1 SGHTA and CDR2 FQGNSA. The CDR3 spells CASSLFGDRFYTF. The CDR3 DNA is TGTGCCAGCAGCTTATTTGGGGACAGATTCTACACCTTC.

The rearrangement joins TRBV18 to TRBJ2-5, with D perhaps matching TRBD1 (5 bases). Germline V gives CDR1 KGHSH, CDR2 LQKENI. This CDR3 comprises 14 residues. V was pared by 0 bases and J by 12 bases, with 17 bases between. The CDR3 sequence: CASSPPDLTQEKYF. CDR3 DNA: TGTGCCAGCTCACCACCAGATTTAACACAGGAAAAGTACTTC.

V and J are TRBV29-1 and TRBJ2-1; maybe TRBD1 (6 bases). The CDR3 has 14 residues. From germline, CDR1 is SQVTM and CDR2 ANQGSEA. V shed 1 base and J shed 3 bases, with 10 bases lying between them. The CDR3 DNA sequence: TGCAGCGTTGAAGGGACAGTCAGCTACAATGAGCAGTTCTTC. Its protein is CSVEGTVSYNEQFF.

This clone was seen once. Other DNA sequences from this sample encode an identical CDR3 as well. The chain combines TRBV3-1 (or the pseudogene TRBV3-2) with TRBJ2-5; no firm D call. The CDR3 spans 12 residues. V was trimmed by 1 base and J by 5 bases, leaving 5 bases between them. Germline-derived CDR1 and CDR2 are LGHDT and YNNKEL (reference sequence). CDR3: CASSQAGETQYF. CDR3 nucleotides: TGTGCCAGCAGCCAAGCGGGTGAGACCCAGTACTTC.

The chain is built from TRBV5-6 and TRBJ1-4; D is undetermined. Germline CDR1 and CDR2: SGHDT and YYEEEE. The V end was cut by 1 base, the J end by 3 bases, with 10 bases between. The CDR3 runs to 15 residues. The CDR3 sequence is CASSLLQLANEKLFF. CDR3 nucleotides: TGTGCCAGCAGCTTGTTACAATTGGCTAATGAAAAACTGTTTTTT.

The CDR3 sequence: CASSEGALTDPEQYF. CDR3 DNA sequence: TGTGCCAGCAGTGAAGGGGCACTGACAGACCCCGAGCAGTACTTC. The rearrangement joins TRBV6-1 to TRBJ2-7; possibly TRBD1 for D (5 bases). CDR1 is MNHNS and CDR2 is SASEGT in the germline V gene. Trimming pared 1 base from V and 6 bases from J, leaving 16 bases between. The length of the CDR3 is 15 residues.

This chain connects TRBV3-1 (or the pseudogene TRBV3-2) to TRBJ2-6; maybe TRBD1 (5 bases). In germline, CDR1 is LGHDT, CDR2 YNNKEL (reference sequence). V gave up 4 bases and J gave up 0 bases, with 13 bases separating them. The CDR3 covers 17 residues. In nucleotides, the CDR3 is TGTGCCAGCAGCCCCATGACAGCTTACTCTGGGGCCAACGTCCTGACTTTC. This sequence encodes CASSPMTAYSGANVLTF.

CDR3 loop: CASSQGPGDTQYF. CDR3 in DNA: TGTGCCAGCAGCCAAGGACCGGGGGATACGCAGTATTTT. V usage is TRBV9 and J usage is TRBJ2-3; D is perhaps TRBD2 (5 bases). With 4 bases removed from V and 6 bases from J, the gap between germline ends came to 12 bases. There are 13 residues in the CDR3. CDR1 is SGDLS and CDR2 is YYNGEE in the germline V gene.

The rearrangement joins TRBV5-4 to TRBJ1-1; 9 nucleotides align to TRBD1. Germline V gene data show CDR1 as SGHNT and CDR2 as YYREEE (reference sequence). V gave up 2 bases and J gave up 7 bases; unmatched junction bases: 3. The CDR3 consists of 13 residues. CDR3 nucleotides: TGTGCCAGCAGCTTAGGACAGGGGATTGAAGCTTTCTTT. Residues: CASSLGQGIEAFF. The whole variable domain, remainder taken from reference TRBV5-4 and TRBJ1-1, is ETGVTQSPTHLIKTRGQQVTLRCSSQSGHNTVSWYQQALGQGPQFIFQYYREEENGRGNFPPRFSGLQFPNYSSELNVNALELDDSALYLCASSLGQGIEAFFGQGTRLTVV.